The clone carrying this TCR beta chain was found many times. Its antigen remains unidentified. The library protocol tagged individual cDNA molecules with unique molecular identifiers. TCRdb itself ran the 5' RACE reads through MiXCR, one entry per CDR3 protein. Among tens of thousands of distinct CDR3 sequences listed, roughly an eighth were seen once. This specimen belongs to a study of early T cells in non-severe SARS-CoV-2 infection. Study in general: Chains stayed unpaired after sequencing of bulk RNA from unsorted whole blood. General study findings and limits: VDJdb-based annotation leaned toward anti-spike CD8 responses and missed private and CD4 specificities.

V was clipped by 6 bases and J by 4 bases, with 12 bases between them. The CDR3 covers 14 residues. Germline lookup yields CDR1 MNHEY and CDR2 SVGEGT. Sequencing was performed on whole blood. The clonotype comes from an adult who was a healthcare worker with PCR-confirmed SARS-CoV-2 infection or an uninfected control (not recorded which). This sequence joins TRBV6-2 or TRBV6-3 and TRBJ2-2, with D possibly matching TRBD1 (6 bases). This chain's CDR3 is CASSQQGGTGELFF. CDR3 nucleotides: TGTGCCAGCAGCCAACAGGGTGGCACCGGGGAGCTGTTTTTT.